A selection of T cell receptor beta chains follows, all from one sample in a study of blood T cell repertoires in COVID-19. Assay: immunoSEQ multiplex PCR; the TCRdb copy retains only in-frame clones and omits some. The sample lists around 310,000 clones, 89% occurring once. The specimen was peripheral blood. The receptors were gathered from a woman aged 60-70 years with acute or convalescent COVID-19. CDR3s include the opening cysteine and the closing phenylalanine or tryptophan.

>TRBJ1-2|TRBV14
CASSQGLRQHFFYGYTF
>TRBJ1-1|TRBV5-6
CASSGQENTEAFF
>TRBJ1-2|TRBV12-5
CASGLGQGVNYGYTF
>TRBJ2-7|TRBV5-4
CASSTPDRPTYEQYF
>TRBJ2-2|TRBV6-5
CASKTYGSAGGELFF
>TRBJ2-7|TRBV7-6
CASSLAGDSSYEQYF
>TRBJ2-7|TRBV7-8
CASSSERAGALYEQYF
>TRBJ2-2|TRBV7-2
CASSPDGRDTGELFF
>TRBJ1-5|TRBV7-9
CASSLGGGRFQPQHF
>TRBJ1-2|TRBV19
CASSILQGSQYGYTF
>TRBJ2-7|TRBV2
CASSERGRIPYEQYF
>TRBJ1-4|TRBV7-9
CASSPGHNSNEKLFF
>TRBJ1-6|TRBV4-3
CASSQETPGQGTSPLHF
>TRBJ2-5|TRBV5-1
CASSIPGQQETQYF
>TRBJ1-6|TRBV7-2
CASSLYRAAKTYNSPLHF
>TRBJ2-2|TRBV7-6
CASSLGQYTGELFF
>TRBJ1-1|TRBV7-3
CASSLNRAGNTEAFF
>TRBJ2-2|TRBV19
CASSTGQGLGGELFF
>TRBJ1-4|TRBV24-1
CATSDPGAPNEKLFF
>TRBJ1-3|TRBV4-3
CASSQGQPISGNTIYF
>TRBJ2-2|TRBV7-3
CASSLSGGPNTGELFF
>TRBJ2-2|TRBV27
CASSARQGGTGELFF
>TRBJ2-1|TRBV6-6
CASSYLAVVGEQFF
>TRBJ1-3|TRBV4-2
CASSQVDQSAGAGNTIYF
>TRBJ1-5|TRBV30
CAWTGGTANQPQHF
>TRBJ2-4|TRBV19
CASRPIDRGLAKNIQYF
>TRBJ1-6|TRBV10-3
CAISESTAGNSPLHF
>TRBJ2-1|TRBV7-9
CASSHGGDAYNEQFF
>TRBJ2-1|TRBV28
CASGTLPSSYNEQFF
>TRBJ2-7|TRBV27
CASSRDTSYEQYF
>TRBJ1-5|TRBV19
CASSISGTGGLQYQPQHF
>TRBJ2-5|TRBV29-1
CSVGGTELQETQYF
>TRBJ1-1|TRBV18
CASSRTGIPEAFF
>TRBJ1-6|TRBV6-2/TRBV6-3
CASSPSGDSYNSPLHF
>TRBJ1-1|TRBV5-4
CASSLGQGDDFF
>TRBJ1-2|TRBV29-1
CSVEGGQGYGYTF
>TRBJ2-7|TRBV11-2
CASILGTSDYSYEQYF
>TRBJ2-2|TRBV10-3
CAISVGLAGPTGELFF
>TRBJ1-4|TRBV5-1
CASSLSLTGGGEKLFF
>TRBJ2-5|TRBV14
CASSQARWGQWQETQYF
>TRBJ1-5|TRBV15
CATSSKTGGYQPQHF
>TRBJ1-1|TRBV6-6
CATLIRGGRNTEAFF
>TRBJ2-2|TRBV6-2/TRBV6-3
CASSPLGKVTSGRQTGELFF
>TRBJ1-4|TRBV7-9
CASSPRTGTEKLFF
>TRBJ1-3|TRBV5-1
CASSLALPSGNTIYF
>TRBJ2-7|TRBV5-6
CASSLGLVPFEQYF
>TRBJ2-7|TRBV2
CASSKGRDTSSYEQYF
>TRBJ1-3|TRBV5-1
CASSLGQGRSSGNTIYF
>TRBJ2-7|TRBV7-2
CASSLTAGLVDSYEQYF
>TRBJ2-7|TRBV6-1
CASSEGGVGQYF
>TRBJ2-1|TRBV19
CASTHQREGRDEQFF
>TRBJ2-7|TRBV10-3
CAIRPGQGINEQYF
>TRBJ1-2|TRBV15
CATSRDGQGAPYGYTF
>TRBJ2-7|TRBV18
CASSYDRALSYEQYF
>TRBJ2-5|TRBV24-1
CATSDSWTSGSKETQYF
>TRBJ2-1|TRBV4-3
CASSQVAGTYNEQFF
>TRBJ2-5|TRBV3-1/TRBV3-2
CASTIWGTRRGETQYF